These 3 T cell receptor beta chains originate from one sample sequenced in a study of early T cells in non-severe SARS-CoV-2 infection. TCRdb recomputed calls from the 5' RACE reads with MiXCR, one row per CDR3 protein. The profile shows 87,000 or so distinct CDR3 sequences, 10% to 15% of them singletons. Sequenced material: whole blood. The receptors shown here come from an adult who was a healthcare worker with PCR-confirmed SARS-CoV-2 infection or an uninfected control (not recorded which).

Here the CDR3 DNA reads TGCAGCGTTACGTGGACTAGCGATAATGAGCAGTTCTTC. Translated: CSVTWTSDNEQFF. This chain uses TRBV29-1 with TRBJ2-1, with TRBD2 matching 9 bases. The CDR3 is made up of 13 amino acids. Germline V gene lookup returns CDR1 SQVTM and CDR2 ANQGSEA. The V gene end was trimmed by 5 bases and the J gene end by 7 bases; junction bases not matched to a gene: 6.

This clonotype showed up many times. The CDR3 bases are TGTGCCAGAACAGATACGCAGTATTTT. It specifies CARTDTQYF. This rearrangement joins TRBV21-1 to TRBJ2-3. TRBV21-1 is a documented pseudogene. This CDR3 contains 9 residues.

This chain uses TRBV6-2 or TRBV6-3 with TRBJ2-7, with a weak D call TRBD2 (5 bases). Looked up from germline, CDR1 is MNHEY and CDR2 is SVGEGT. CDR3 size: 15 residues. V lost 0 bases and J 4 bases, leaving 13 bases between the germline ends. CDR3 in DNA: TGTGCCAGCAGTTACTCGAAGGACTGGAGTTACGAGCAGTACTTC. Amino acid sequence: CASSYSKDWSYEQYF.